The 21 T cell receptor beta chains below all came from one sample that was sequenced in a study of blood T cell repertoires in COVID-19. The assay was immunoSEQ multiplex PCR, and TCRdb's table has in-frame clones only and misses some. The table shows roughly 300,000 clones, with 88% occurring only once. Sequencing was done on a sample of peripheral blood. The receptors stem from a man between 18 and 35 years old with active or convalescent COVID-19.

The chain couples TRBV27 to TRBJ1-2; D is undetermined. Germline lookup yields CDR1 MNHEY and CDR2 SMNVEV (reference sequence). V lost 4 bases and J 2 bases, leaving 11 bases between the germline ends. The CDR3 loop spans 14 amino acids. CDR3 residues: CASSWRAGNYGYTF. CDR3 in DNA: TGTGCCAGCAGTTGGCGTGCAGGAAACTATGGCTACACCTTC.

This chain joins TRBV6-6 and TRBJ2-7; 14 nucleotides line up with TRBD2. The CDR3 runs to 14 residues. Germline CDR1 MNHNY, CDR2 SVGAGI (reference sequence). Losses at the gene ends were 6 bases for V and 5 bases for J; bases not matched to a gene: 3. DNA for the CDR3: TGTGCCAGCAGCAGGACTAGCGGGGGGAACGAGCAGTACTTC. Translating gives CASSRTSGGNEQYF.

This clone was detected only a few times. The chain joins TRBV5-1 to TRBJ1-4, with D uncertain. The ends were cut back, 0 bases at V and 7 bases at J, with 13 bases in the middle. The CDR3 has 15 amino acids. CDR1 is SGHRS, CDR2 YFSETQ, per germline. In nucleotides, the CDR3 is TGCGCCAGCAGCTTGGATCCGGGGAAGGGTGAAAAACTGTTTTTT. Protein sequence: CASSLDPGKGEKLFF.

This chain connects TRBV27 to TRBJ2-5; D may be TRBD2 (6 bases). Germline CDR1 reads MNHEY; CDR2 reads SMNVEV (reference sequence). The CDR3 consists of 17 residues. V lost 2 bases to trimming and J lost 3 bases, with 19 bases between them. In DNA, the CDR3 is TGTGCCAGCAGTTTAAGAGGGAGAGGTTGGGGGGAAGAGACCCAGTACTTC. It yields the protein CASSLRGRGWGEETQYF.

V and J are TRBV9 and TRBJ1-2, with a possible D match to TRBD1 (5 bases). The germline gives CDR1 SGDLS, CDR2 YYNGEE. This CDR3 has 13 amino acids. V lost 4 bases and J lost 4, with 11 bases in between. In nucleotides, the CDR3 is TGTGCCAGCAGCCCTGACAGCCTCTATGGCTACACCTTC. Translation gives CASSPDSLYGYTF. The full variable domain, rest sourced from reference TRBV9 and TRBJ1-2, is DSGVTQTPKHLITATGQRVTLRCSPRSGDLSVYWYQQSLDQGLQFLIQYYNGEERAKGNILERFSAQQFPDLHSELNLSSLELGDSALYFCASSPDSLYGYTFGSGTRLTVV.

The gene calls are TRBV27 and TRBJ1-5; D gene uncertain. V was shortened by 0 bases and J by 4 bases, with 7 bases between the two germline ends. This CDR3 comprises 14 residues. Looked up from germline, CDR1 is MNHEY and CDR2 is SMNVEV (reference sequence). The CDR3 loop is CASSLSSGNQPQHF. The DNA of the CDR3 is TGTGCCAGCAGTTTATCATCGGGGAATCAGCCCCAGCATTTT.

The rearrangement links TRBV12-3 or TRBV12-4 to TRBJ1-1; D perhaps matches TRBD1 (5 bases). CDR3 size: 12 residues. Trimming removed 5 bases from V and 4 bases from J, with 8 bases in between. The CDR3 DNA sequence: TGTGCCAGCAGTCAGGGTTCCACTGAAGCTTTCTTT. As protein: CASSQGSTEAFF.

This chain links TRBV9 with TRBJ1-3; possibly TRBD1 for D (5 bases). The CDR3 totals 17 residues. Germline lookup yields CDR1 SGDLS and CDR2 YYNGEE. Trimming cost V 0 bases and J 2 bases, with 15 bases left between them. CDR3 in amino acids: CASSVGVRGSTGNTIYF. CDR3 nucleotides: TGTGCCAGCAGCGTAGGTGTCCGGGGGAGTACTGGAAACACCATATATTTT.

This clone was seen only a few times. The DNA of the CDR3 is TGTGCCAGCAGTGCACCCCCCTCAGTACAGTCGTATGTGAACACTGAAGCTTTCTTT. Translating it yields CASSAPPSVQSYVNTEAFF. The chain uses TRBV27 and TRBJ1-1; D is unresolved. Germline V CDR1 and CDR2: MNHEY, SMNVEV (reference sequence). CDR3 size: 19 residues. V was cut by 5 bases and J by 0 bases, with 25 bases left in between.

V is TRBV6-5 and J is TRBJ2-3; 9 bases line up with TRBD2. V lost 6 bases and J lost 3; bases outside the gene matches: 7. There are 15 residues in the CDR3. The germline gives CDR1 MNHEY, CDR2 SVGAGI. CDR3 sequence: CASSPARGGTDTQYF. DNA for the CDR3: TGTGCCAGCAGCCCCGCGCGGGGGGGAACAGATACGCAGTATTTT.

The chain links TRBV7-2 to TRBJ2-5, with 8 bases matching TRBD2. The germline gives CDR1 SGHTA, CDR2 FQGNSA. This CDR3 is built from 15 residues. Trimming removed 1 base from V and 5 bases from J; junction bases left unmatched: 6. CDR3: CASSLVGGGRETQYF. CDR3 sequence (DNA): TGTGCCAGCAGCTTAGTTGGCGGGGGGAGGGAGACCCAGTACTTC. Full variable domain (rest looked up from reference TRBV7-2 and TRBJ2-5): GAGVSQSPSNKVTEKGKDVELRCDPISGHTALYWYRQSLGQGLEFLIYFQGNSAPDKSGLPSDRFSAERTGGSVSTLTIQRTQQEDSAVYLCASSLVGGGRETQYFGPGTRLLVL.

This chain connects TRBV5-6 to TRBJ1-1, with D unclear. The CDR3 is 13 amino acids. The germline CDR1 and CDR2 sequences are SGHDT and YYEEEE. Trimming removed 0 bases from V and 8 bases from J, with 11 bases in between. This chain's CDR3 is CASSLGSGLEAFF. Here the CDR3 DNA reads TGTGCCAGCAGCTTGGGGTCCGGTTTGGAAGCTTTCTTT.

V and J are TRBV7-9 and TRBJ1-1; a possible D gene is TRBD1 (5 bases). V was shortened by 3 bases and J by 1 base, with 12 bases between the two germline ends. Germline V gene sequence: CDR1 SEHNR, CDR2 FQNEAQ (reference sequence). The CDR3 length is 15 residues. DNA of the CDR3: TGTGCCAGCAGCTTGAGGACATGGGGGAACACTGAAGCTTTCTTT. This gives the protein CASSLRTWGNTEAFF.

Details on this clone: Distinct nucleotide sequences in the sample also encode this CDR3. V and J are TRBV27 and TRBJ1-5, with D perhaps TRBD1 (6 bases). CDR1 MNHEY and CDR2 SMNVEV come from the germline V gene (reference sequence). V was cut by 5 bases and J by 0 bases, with 8 bases left in between. CDR3 length: 14 residues. CDR3 in DNA: TGTGCCAGCAGTCTGACAGGTAGCAATCAGCCCCAGCATTTT. This gives the protein CASSLTGSNQPQHF.

CDR3 amino acids: CSASRSDEQFF. The CDR3 DNA follows: TGCAGTGCTAGTCGAAGCGATGAGCAGTTCTTC. The chain employs TRBV20-1 and TRBJ2-1; D call uncertain. Trimming stripped 3 bases from V and 8 bases from J, with 8 bases between. Germline V gene lookup returns CDR1 DFQATT and CDR2 SNEGSKA (reference sequence). The CDR3 extends over 11 amino acids.

This clone appeared a single time. This chain links TRBV6-5 with TRBJ1-1; D uncertain. V shed 4 bases and J shed 0 bases, with 9 bases lying between them. CDR1 is MNHEY and CDR2 is SVGAGI in the germline V gene. The CDR3 consists of 14 residues. CDR3 DNA: TGTGCCAGCAGTTCTGCCGGTATGAACACTGAAGCTTTCTTT. Translating gives CASSSAGMNTEAFF.

The chain uses TRBV7-9 and TRBJ1-1; the match to TRBD1 covers 8 bases. Germline trimming cut 10 bases from V and 10 bases from J; bases unmatched to any gene: 14. This CDR3 spans 13 amino acids. Germline V CDR1 and CDR2: SEHNR, FQNEAQ (reference sequence). The CDR3 loop is CATGGQGPFGAFF. CDR3 nucleotide sequence: TGTGCCACCGGTGGACAGGGCCCGTTCGGAGCTTTCTTT. The whole variable domain, filled in from reference TRBV7-9 and TRBJ1-1, reads DTGVSQNPRHKITKRGQNVTFRCDPISEHNRLYWYRQTLGQGPEFLTYFQNEAQLEKSRLLSDRFSAERPKGSFSTLEIQRTEQGDSAMYLCATGGQGPFGAFFGQGTRLTVV.

The chain employs TRBV9 and TRBJ1-3; D is perhaps TRBD1 (5 bases). The CDR3 spans 15 residues. V shed 0 bases and J shed 9 bases, with 16 bases lying between them. Germline loops: CDR1 SGDLS, CDR2 YYNGEE. The CDR3 DNA is TGTGCCAGCAGCGTAGACCTGGACAAAAGCAGCACCATATATTTT. Protein product: CASSVDLDKSSTIYF.

V usage is TRBV7-3 and J usage is TRBJ2-7, with D unclear. Germline CDR1 is SGHTA and CDR2 is FQGTGA. Trimming stripped 5 bases from V and 4 bases from J, with 12 bases between. CDR3 size: 13 residues. The CDR3 is CASSPDPGYEQYF. The CDR3 DNA follows: TGTGCCAGCAGCCCTGATCCGGGTTACGAGCAGTACTTC.

This CDR3 is CASSQDWLPDTQYF. In nucleotides, the CDR3 is TGTGCCAGCAGCCAAGATTGGCTCCCAGATACGCAGTATTTT. The rearrangement joins TRBV3-1 (or the pseudogene TRBV3-2) to TRBJ2-3; D gene unclear. Germline CDR1 reads LGHDT; CDR2 reads YNNKEL (reference sequence). Trimming took 0 bases from V and 4 from J, leaving 8 bases between them. The CDR3 length is 14 residues.

This sequence joins TRBV19 and TRBJ2-3, with 11 bases matching TRBD1. Trimming took 3 bases from V and 4 from J; bases not matched to a gene: 15. The CDR3 sequence is 19 residues long. Germline values: CDR1 LNHDA, CDR2 SQIVND (reference sequence). In DNA, the CDR3 is TGTGCCAGTAGTATGACTCTGCTTAGGGGACAGGGGGTTGCAGATACGCAGTATTTT. It specifies CASSMTLLRGQGVADTQYF.